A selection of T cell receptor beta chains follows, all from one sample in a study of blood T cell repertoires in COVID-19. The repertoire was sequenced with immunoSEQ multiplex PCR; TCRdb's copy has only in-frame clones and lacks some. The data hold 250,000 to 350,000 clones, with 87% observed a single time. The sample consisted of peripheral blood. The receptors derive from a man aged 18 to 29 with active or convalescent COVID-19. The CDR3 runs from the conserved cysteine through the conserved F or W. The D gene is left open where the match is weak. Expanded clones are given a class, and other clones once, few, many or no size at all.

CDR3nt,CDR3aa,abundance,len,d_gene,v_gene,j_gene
TGTGCCAGCAGTGTCCCATTGACAGGAGTTGTCGAGCAGTACTTC,CASSVPLTGVVEQYF,NA,15,NA,TRBV28,TRBJ2-7
TGTGCCAGCAGCTTGGAAGCCTTTAGTGGCTACACCTTC,CASSLEAFSGYTF,NA,13,NA,TRBV5-4,TRBJ1-2
TGTGCCAGCAGCCCGGGACAGGGAAACTATGGCTACACCTTC,CASSPGQGNYGYTF,NA,14,TRBD1,TRBV11-1,TRBJ1-2
TGTGCCAGCAGGGACGGGGACAGTTTTGAAGCTTTCTTT,CASRDGDSFEAFF,NA,13,TRBD1,TRBV2,TRBJ1-1
TGTGCCAGCAGTTACTCACAGGGGTCCTACGAGCAGTACTTC,CASSYSQGSYEQYF,NA,14,TRBD1,TRBV6-5,TRBJ2-7
TGTGCCAGCAGCCCAAGGACAGCGGCTGGAAACACCATATATTTT,CASSPRTAAGNTIYF,NA,15,NA,TRBV7-9,TRBJ1-3
TGTGCCAGCAGTCTCTCTCCGGGGAGGGGCGAGACCCAGTACTTC,CASSLSPGRGETQYF,NA,15,TRBD2,TRBV27,TRBJ2-5
TGTGCCAGCAGCGCCTCTGGGACAATGTTTGGAAACACCATATATTTT,CASSASGTMFGNTIYF,NA,16,NA,TRBV9,TRBJ1-3
TGCGCCAGCTCCCGGGGGTTTGAGCAGTTCTTC,CASSRGFEQFF,once,11,NA,TRBV4-1,TRBJ2-1
TGTGCCAGTAGTAACCTCAATGACAGGTACAATGAGCAGTTCTTC,CASSNLNDRYNEQFF,NA,15,NA,TRBV19,TRBJ2-1
TGTGCCAGCAGCCAACGTAGCGGGGGGGCCGATACGCAGTATTTT,CASSQRSGGADTQYF,NA,15,TRBD2,TRBV3-1/TRBV3-2,TRBJ2-3
TGTGCCAGCAGCTTAGGTCCGGATACGCAGTATTTT,CASSLGPDTQYF,NA,12,NA,TRBV7-9,TRBJ2-3
TGCGCCAGCAGCCAAGATATGAGACAGGGGTATTCACCCCTCCACTTT,CASSQDMRQGYSPLHF,NA,16,TRBD1,TRBV4-1,TRBJ1-6
TGTGCCAGCAGCCAAGATCGGGGAAGCGGATTCACAGATACGCAGTATTTT,CASSQDRGSGFTDTQYF,once,17,NA,TRBV3-1/TRBV3-2,TRBJ2-3
TGTGCCAGCAGCTTAGTAGGGGATGGCGAAGCTTTCTTT,CASSLVGDGEAFF,NA,13,NA,TRBV7-9,TRBJ1-1
TGTGCCAGCGTTAGACGGGGGGACCAGCAAGAGACCCAGTACTTC,CASVRRGDQQETQYF,NA,15,TRBD2,TRBV2,TRBJ2-5
TGTGCCAGCAGGCCTGGGACATATTTCGGTGAAGCTTTCTTT,CASRPGTYFGEAFF,NA,14,NA,TRBV27,TRBJ1-1
TGTGCCAGCAGGGCCCATCCGGATACGCAGTATTTT,CASRAHPDTQYF,NA,12,NA,TRBV6-5,TRBJ2-3
TGTGCCAGCTCACCAACAGGGTCCGCTCCCACCCTCCACTTT,CASSPTGSAPTLHF,NA,14,NA,TRBV18,TRBJ1-6
TGTGCCAGTAGACGGACGGAGGACTATGGCTACACCTTC,CASRRTEDYGYTF,NA,13,NA,TRBV19,TRBJ1-2
TGTGCCAGCAGCCCCCCCGGGTCCGGGGAGCTGTTTTTT,CASSPPGSGELFF,NA,13,NA,TRBV28,TRBJ2-2
TGTGCCAGCAGCCGGGGTAGACTAGCGAACACCGGGGAGCTGTTTTTT,CASSRGRLANTGELFF,NA,16,NA,TRBV5-8,TRBJ2-2